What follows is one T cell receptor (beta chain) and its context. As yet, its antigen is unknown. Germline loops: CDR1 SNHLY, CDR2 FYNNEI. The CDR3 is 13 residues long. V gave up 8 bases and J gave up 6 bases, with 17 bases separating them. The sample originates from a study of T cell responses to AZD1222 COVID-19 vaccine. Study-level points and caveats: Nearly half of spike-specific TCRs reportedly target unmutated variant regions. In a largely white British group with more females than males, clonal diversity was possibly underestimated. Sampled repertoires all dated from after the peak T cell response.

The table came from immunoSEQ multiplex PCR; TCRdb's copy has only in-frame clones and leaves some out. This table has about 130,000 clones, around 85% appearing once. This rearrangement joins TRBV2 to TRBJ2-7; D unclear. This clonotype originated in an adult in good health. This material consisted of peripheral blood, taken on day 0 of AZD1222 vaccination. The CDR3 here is CASGGALGREQYF. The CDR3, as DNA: TGTGCCAGCGGTGGAGCCCTAGGTCGCGAGCAGTACTTC.